This T cell receptor (beta chain) was retrieved from a study of blood T cells in healthy people across ages (dated by TCRdb to the mid-2010s). Regarding the study in general: In model experiments, template switching captured about one uniquely barcoded TCR beta cDNA molecule for every two T cells. To track age-related changes in TCR beta repertoire diversity, the study relied on deep sequencing normalized with unique cDNA molecular identifiers. The donors were split into four age groups: young (average 16 years), middle-aged (over 35), aged (approximately 60) and long-lived (approximately 89). To avoid experimental bias, donors of different ages were spread randomly across the sequencing lanes. The study analyzed two additional independent replicas of 1 million unique cDNA reads from the same blood draw for two donors, one aged 18 to 30 and one aged 80 or older. Study-wide findings and limitations: As age increased, observed TCR beta diversity per million T cells dropped in a roughly linear way, and a significant reduction was already evident by age 40. There was a strong correlation between observed TCR beta diversity and the percentage of naive T cells measured by flow cytometry. Compared with the aged group, the long-lived group had more naive CD4+ T cells, fewer expanded clones and increased TCR diversity, suggesting age selection. Total diversity estimates from one million sequenced T cells were considered lower bounds and underestimates. Conclusive comparison of naive and antigen-experienced compartments was prevented by the profiling of bulk unsorted PBMCs. Donor CMV infection status was unknown, potentially confounding age-related changes in expanded clonotypes.

This clonotype was detected many times. Its cognate antigen has yet to be identified. No base quality values were provided; no much bigger clone lies one nucleotide off. Between the V and J ends, shortened by 6 bases and 1 base respectively, the junction contains 14 bases. The germline V gene supplies CDR1 SNHLY and CDR2 FYNNEI. Taken from cysteine to phenylalanine, the CDR3 has 15 residues. The entry retains the CDR3 DNA only, 45 bases that are in frame from base 1. To prepare the library, 5' RACE was applied. The sequencer was an Illumina HiSeq 2500. A second PCR of roughly 7 to 11 cycles was run with a J-beta primer mix and a sample-barcoded 5' primer. Each TCR beta cDNA molecule received a unique molecular identifier from a template-switch 5' adaptor carrying 12 random nucleotides. At least 2.5 million CDR3-containing paired-end reads were obtained from each sample. All of the RNA was converted into first-strand cDNA using the Mint cDNA synthesis kit, with a TRBC-specific oligonucleotide serving as the primer. All cDNA was treated with uracil-DNA glycosylase and then went through a first 18-cycle PCR with the universal primers M1SS and BC2_uni_R. In the source study's methods: Normalization of each sample was performed by random selection of 1 million high-quality reads, each carrying a distinct molecular identifier. Reads sharing molecular identifiers were discarded rather than binned into consensus sequences. MiTCR, run with a Q25 quality threshold and the strictest error-elimination algorithm, handled CDR3 identification, clonotype clustering and error correction. A nonparametric unseen species model using Euler transformation provided a lower-bound estimate of total TCR beta diversity. TCRdb reprocessed the public reads (quality trimming at Q25 with fastp, clone calling with MiXCR) and kept in-frame beta chains. Records with the same CDR3 protein are collapsed into one entry carrying the most frequent genes and DNA. The V and J calls were determined by TCRdb, not by the authors. A total of roughly 650,000 distinct CDR3 sequences appear in this sample, about 30% of them only once. Clones ranked in the top ten supply roughly 15% of the sample.

Systemically healthy Caucasian individuals from Russia, 35 to 50 in total and aged about 6 to 100 years, were included as donors. Each donor gave 8 to 10 milliliters of peripheral blood, drawn into EDTA-treated Vacutainer tubes. Ficoll-Paque density-gradient centrifugation was used to isolate PBMCs, with at least 7 million obtained per sample. Total RNA, at least 5.5 micrograms per sample, was extracted from PBMCs with Trizol reagent. The percentages of naive CD45RAhigh/CD27high T cells were determined by flow cytometry on a PBMC aliquot from every donor. This TCR derives from a woman older than 75 in good health. Donor details come from another sample of the same person, matched by shared clones. Sequencing was done on a sample of blood. The sequence is built from TRBV2 and TRBJ2-3, with the D gene uncertain. The nucleotide sequence reads TGTGCCAGCAGACCACAACTTTCCCGCACAGATACGCAGTATTTT. Its translation is CASRPQLSRTDTQYF.